Listed here are 28 T cell receptor beta chains from one sample, sequenced in a study of blood T cell repertoires in COVID-19. Repertoires were generated with immunoSEQ multiplex PCR, while TCRdb's copy carries only in-frame clones and drops some. The table lists roughly 150,000 clones, more than 65% of them singletons. Input material: peripheral blood. These receptors were obtained from a woman aged 45 to 65 with acute or convalescent COVID-19.

The chain links TRBV14 to TRBJ2-6; D remains unclear. V was clipped by 4 bases and J by 4 bases, with 8 bases between them. The length of the CDR3 is 14 residues. Germline loops: CDR1 SGHDN, CDR2 FVKESK. The CDR3 DNA reads TGTGCCAGCAGCCCCCTCGGGGGGGCCAACGTCCTGACTTTC. It yields the protein CASSPLGGANVLTF.

The chain couples TRBV5-5 to TRBJ2-1; the D gene is possibly TRBD1 (6 bases). Per the germline V gene, CDR1 is SGHKS and CDR2 is YYEKEE (reference sequence). Trimming took off 1 base at V and 2 bases at J, with 10 bases between the two ends. The CDR3 runs 15 residues. The CDR3 spells CASSLTRGAYNEQFF. CDR3 DNA: TGTGCCAGCAGCTTGACCAGGGGAGCCTACAATGAGCAGTTCTTC.

This chain uses TRBV7-3 with TRBJ2-5, with D tentatively TRBD1 (6 bases). Deletions cut 5 bases from V and 5 bases from J, with 18 bases between. From germline, CDR1 is SGHTA and CDR2 FQGTGA. The CDR3 is made up of 15 amino acids. CDR3 loop: CASSATGYPLETQYF. The DNA for the CDR3 is TGTGCCAGCAGCGCCACAGGGTATCCCTTGGAGACCCAGTACTTC.

The chain is built from TRBV5-1 and TRBJ2-7; 8 positions match TRBD2. V lost 5 bases and J lost 3; bases outside the gene matches: 10. CDR3 length: 15 amino acids. CDR1 and CDR2 (germline): SGHRS, YFSETQ. The CDR3 here is CASRRTSGTSYEQYF. The DNA for the CDR3 is TGCGCCAGCAGGCGAACGTCCGGGACTAGCTACGAGCAGTACTTC. The full variable domain, its missing parts supplied by reference TRBV5-1 and TRBJ2-7, is KAGVTQTPRYLIKTRGQQVTLSCSPISGHRSVSWYQQTPGQGLQFLFEYFSETQRNKGNFPGRFSGRQFSNSRSEMNVSTLELGDSALYLCASRRTSGTSYEQYFGPGTRLTVT.

This clone showed up just a few times. The chain carries TRBV25-1 and TRBJ2-3; 9 positions match TRBD2. The length of the CDR3 is 18 residues. From germline, CDR1 is MGHDK and CDR2 SYGVNS. V was pared by 4 bases and J by 2 bases, with 13 bases of the junction left unmatched. CDR3 sequence (DNA): TGTGCCAGCAGTGGATCCGGGACTAGCCCTCCTTTCACAGATACGCAGTATTTT. Amino acids: CASSGSGTSPPFTDTQYF.

The chain links TRBV6-5 to TRBJ1-2; perhaps TRBD1 as D (6 bases). The germline CDR1 and CDR2 sequences are MNHEY and SVGAGI. The V end was cut by 2 bases, the J end by 4 bases, with 17 bases between. This CDR3 is built from 16 residues. CDR3 DNA sequence: TGTGCCAGCAGTTACCCGCCTGGGGGCGGGAGCTATGGCTACACCTTC. Translating it yields CASSYPPGGGSYGYTF.

V usage is TRBV5-1 and J usage is TRBJ2-5, with 9 nucleotides matching TRBD1. The CDR3 runs to 14 residues. Germline V CDR1 and CDR2: SGHRS, YFSETQ. Trimming at V came to 3 bases and at J to 1 base, leaving 1 base not matched to a gene. In DNA, the CDR3 is TGCGCCAGCAGCTCACAGGGGGCCCAAGAGACCCAGTACTTC. It encodes CASSSQGAQETQYF.

The genes are TRBV6-2 or TRBV6-3 and TRBJ2-3; D is unclear. V lost 5 bases to trimming and J lost 1 base, with 10 bases between them. The germline CDR1 and CDR2 sequences are MNHEY and SVGEGT. This CDR3 contains 14 residues. The DNA of the CDR3 is TGTGCCAGCAGTACCCGAACTGGCACAGATACGCAGTATTTT. It is translated as CASSTRTGTDTQYF.

This clone was counted only a few times. V gene TRBV9 combines with J gene TRBJ1-6; D is ambiguous. CDR3 length equals 16 residues. Germline V gives CDR1 SGDLS, CDR2 YYNGEE. V lost 1 base, J lost 3 bases, and 11 bases lay in between. The CDR3 is CASSVSPDFYNSPLHF. The CDR3, as DNA: TGTGCCAGCAGCGTAAGCCCAGACTTCTATAATTCACCCCTCCACTTT.

The V and J genes are TRBV9 and TRBJ1-6; 9 bases map to TRBD1. CDR1 and CDR2 from the germline V gene are SGDLS and YYNGEE. The V gene end was trimmed by 0 bases and the J gene end by 11 bases; junction bases not matched to a gene: 0. The CDR3 extends over 13 amino acids. The CDR3 region has the DNA TGTGCCAGCAGCGTAGGGACAGGGGCACCCCTCCACTTT. Its translation: CASSVGTGAPLHF.

The chain has TRBV18 and TRBJ2-5; D may be TRBD1 (5 bases). Per the germline V gene, CDR1 is KGHSH and CDR2 is LQKENI. V was cut by 4 bases and J by 3 bases, with 9 bases left in between. The CDR3 is 13 residues long. CDR3 sequence: CASSLGQEETQYF. The DNA for the CDR3 is TGTGCCAGCTCACTCGGACAAGAAGAGACCCAGTACTTC.

The V and J genes are TRBV5-6 and TRBJ1-3; D remains unclear. This CDR3 comprises 14 residues. Germline V CDR1 and CDR2: SGHDT, YYEEEE. V was pared by 6 bases and J by 0 bases, with 10 bases between. The CDR3 loop is CASTQGSSGNTIYF. CDR3 coding DNA: TGTGCCAGCACTCAAGGGAGCTCTGGAAACACCATATATTTT.

This rearrangement joins TRBV18 to TRBJ2-7, with TRBD1 matching over 8 bases. J gave up 6 bases and V 8 bases, and 18 bases lay outside the gene matches. The germline gives CDR1 KGHSH, CDR2 LQKENI. This CDR3 comprises 16 residues. CDR3 in DNA: TGTGCCAGCCAAAAGGGCCGACAGGGGATGCTCCTCGAGCAGTACTTC. It specifies CASQKGRQGMLLEQYF. The full variable domain, its missing parts supplied by reference TRBV18 and TRBJ2-7, is NAGVMQNPRHLVRRRGQEARLRCSPMKGHSHVYWYRQLPEEGLKFMVYLQKENIIDESGMPKERFSAEFPKEGPSILRIQQVVRGDSAAYFCASQKGRQGMLLEQYFGPGTRLTVT.

This clone came up once. The chain has TRBV3-1 (or the pseudogene TRBV3-2) and TRBJ2-7; 9 bases match TRBD2. CDR3 length equals 16 residues. CDR1 is LGHDT and CDR2 is YNNKEL in the germline V gene (reference sequence). Unmatched junction bases numbered 11, after V lost 1 base and J lost 7 bases. The chain's CDR3 is CASSQGLAGGPWEQYF. CDR3 sequence (DNA): TGTGCCAGCAGCCAAGGATTGGCGGGAGGGCCTTGGGAGCAGTACTTC.

The chain has TRBV6-6 and TRBJ2-1; TRBD1 agrees at 8 bases. This CDR3 region has 14 residues. Germline CDR1 MNHNY, CDR2 SVGAGI (reference sequence). Trimming removed 8 bases from V and 8 bases from J; junction bases left unmatched: 11. The CDR3 loop is CASLLEDRVDEQFF. CDR3 coding DNA: TGTGCCAGCCTCCTGGAGGACAGGGTCGATGAGCAGTTCTTC.

The chain uses TRBV19 and TRBJ2-2, with TRBD1 matching over 9 bases. Germline V gives CDR1 LNHDA, CDR2 SQIVND (reference sequence). The V segment lost 7 bases and the J segment 4 bases; nucleotides outside the gene matches: 16. The CDR3 is 18 amino acids. CDR3 DNA: TGTGCCAGTACAACCTTACAGGGGGGACAGGGTTCCACCGGGGAGCTGTTTTTT. The encoded protein is CASTTLQGGQGSTGELFF.

CDR3 amino acids: CASSAGAGGSYEQFF. The DNA for the CDR3 is TGTGCCAGCTCAGCTGGGGCGGGGGGAAGCTATGAGCAGTTCTTC. The rearrangement links TRBV18 to TRBJ2-1, with 8 bases identical to TRBD2. CDR3 length: 15 amino acids. V lost 5 bases, J lost 8 bases, and 11 bases stayed unmatched. Germline values: CDR1 KGHSH, CDR2 LQKENI.

In this sample, this clone turned up a few times. The CDR3 sequence: CASSLGQDFYEQYF. The CDR3 DNA reads as TGTGCCAGCAGCTTGGGACAGGACTTCTACGAGCAGTACTTC. J is TRBJ2-7 and V is TRBV5-6; a weak D match, TRBD1 (6 bases). The CDR3 extends over 14 amino acids. CDR1 is SGHDT, CDR2 YYEEEE, per germline. The ends were cut back, 0 bases at V and 3 bases at J, with 10 bases in the middle.

This clone was counted a few times. The CDR3 protein is CASSTASGGYTF. The DNA for the CDR3 is TGTGCCAGCAGCACAGCCTCCGGTGGCTACACCTTC. The J gene is TRBJ1-2, the V gene TRBV2; D gene unclear. Germline-derived CDR1 and CDR2 are SNHLY and FYNNEI. The CDR3 consists of 12 residues. Trimming removed 6 bases from V and 7 bases from J, with 12 bases in between.

This chain links TRBV7-8 with TRBJ1-5, with D possibly matching TRBD1 (6 bases). There are 17 residues in the CDR3. V was shortened by 1 base and J by 0 bases, with 13 bases between the two germline ends. Germline V CDR1 and CDR2: SGHVS, FQNEAQ. CDR3 sequence reads: CASSLVSDSYSNQPQHF. The CDR3 DNA sequence: TGTGCCAGCAGCTTAGTCTCGGACAGCTATAGCAATCAGCCCCAGCATTTT.

This chain connects TRBV3-1 (or the pseudogene TRBV3-2) to TRBJ1-4, with a weak D call TRBD1 (5 bases). CDR1 and CDR2 (germline): LGHDT, YNNKEL (reference sequence). With 3 bases removed from V and 4 bases from J, the gap between germline ends came to 12 bases. This CDR3 has 15 amino acids. The CDR3 coding sequence is TGTGCCAGCAGCCATCAGGGAGGTCTTAATGAAAAACTGTTTTTT. Translating gives CASSHQGGLNEKLFF.

The chain is built from TRBV18 and TRBJ1-1; D perhaps matches TRBD1 (6 bases). Looked up from germline, CDR1 is KGHSH and CDR2 is LQKENI. Trimming pared 2 bases from V and 4 bases from J, leaving 11 bases between. CDR3 size: 14 residues. The CDR3 DNA reads TGTGCCAGCTCACCAAGCACAGGGCCCACTGAAGCTTTCTTT. Encoded protein: CASSPSTGPTEAFF.

This chain connects TRBV5-1 to TRBJ2-7; D perhaps matches TRBD1 (5 bases). This CDR3 contains 15 residues. V was cut by 0 bases and J by 2 bases, with 12 bases left in between. The germline CDR1 and CDR2 sequences are SGHRS and YFSETQ. CDR3 coding DNA: TGCGCCAGCAGCTTGGAACCTGGCAGGGCCTACGAGCAGTACTTC. Translating it yields CASSLEPGRAYEQYF.

V gene TRBV6-6 combines with J gene TRBJ1-1; no clear D gene. The CDR3 totals 14 residues. V lost 6 bases and J 3 bases, leaving 14 bases between the germline ends. Germline values: CDR1 MNHNY, CDR2 SVGAGI (reference sequence). CDR3 nucleotides: TGTGCCAGCAGCACGGGAGGGCGGGACACTGAAGCTTTCTTT. Protein sequence: CASSTGGRDTEAFF.

This chain connects TRBV18 to TRBJ1-3; D uncertain. Trimming pared 1 base from V and 0 bases from J, leaving 13 bases between. Germline-derived CDR1 and CDR2 are KGHSH and LQKENI. This CDR3 comprises 17 residues. CDR3 loop: CASSPQRIGGSGNTIYF. The CDR3 nucleotides read TGTGCCAGCTCACCACAGAGAATTGGAGGCTCTGGAAACACCATATATTTT.

This clone was counted once. The genes are TRBV27 and TRBJ1-5; D is possibly TRBD1 (5 bases). V lost 0 bases and J lost 7, with 7 bases in between. CDR3 size: 13 residues. Germline V gene lookup returns CDR1 MNHEY and CDR2 SMNVEV (reference sequence). The DNA of the CDR3 is TGTGCCAGCAGTTTATCGACAGTCCAGCCCCAGCATTTT. Its protein product is CASSLSTVQPQHF.

V usage is TRBV7-2 and J usage is TRBJ1-2; a weak D match, TRBD1 (6 bases). Trimming stripped 5 bases from V and 5 bases from J, with 18 bases between. This CDR3 comprises 15 residues. CDR1 and CDR2 from the germline V gene are SGHTA and FQGNSA. CDR3 coding DNA: TGTGCCAGCAGCCGCGACCTGGACAGCCTTTATGGCTACACCTTC. Encoded protein: CASSRDLDSLYGYTF.

V gene TRBV3-1 (or the pseudogene TRBV3-2) combines with J gene TRBJ2-4; D not certain. Per germline, CDR1 LGHDT and CDR2 YNNKEL (reference sequence). V gave up 1 base and J gave up 2 bases, with 9 bases separating them. The CDR3 runs 15 residues. CDR3 sequence reads: CASSQGRSPKNIQYF. The CDR3 DNA follows: TGTGCCAGCAGCCAAGGCCGGTCACCCAAAAACATTCAGTACTTC.